The next 3 T cell receptor beta chains were all read from a single sample in a study of cytomegalovirus exposure and HLA in healthy donors. With 60 Vbeta and 13 Jbeta primers, the PCR was carried out. The data were produced by immunoSEQ multiplex PCR, yet TCRdb's version contains in-frame clones alone and is incomplete. The sample consists of roughly 150,000 clones, approximately 82% of them appearing once. Material for sequencing was PBMCs. These receptors originate from a woman between 45 and 65 years old in good health and CMV-seropositive.

This chain links TRBV2 with TRBJ1-5; tentatively, D is TRBD1 (6 bases). V was cut by 7 bases and J by 4 bases, with 11 bases left in between. The CDR3 runs 13 residues. Germline CDR1 SNHLY, CDR2 FYNNEI. CDR3 DNA sequence: TGTGCCAGCACAGGGGAATGGAATCAGCCCCAGCATTTT. The encoded protein is CASTGEWNQPQHF.

The chain has TRBV6-6 and TRBJ1-5, with no clear D. The CDR3 covers 14 residues. CDR1 and CDR2 (germline): MNHNY, SVGAGI (reference sequence). Trimming removed 8 bases from V and 4 bases from J, with 15 bases in between. The CDR3, as DNA: TGTGCCAGCGGTATAGGAGGTGGTAATCAGCCCCAGCATTTT. Protein sequence: CASGIGGGNQPQHF.

The chain couples TRBV2 to TRBJ1-5; D might be TRBD1 (5 bases). V lost 8 bases and J lost 4, with 12 bases in between. The CDR3 has 13 residues. In germline, CDR1 is SNHLY, CDR2 FYNNEI. The CDR3 protein is CASRRGWNQPQHF. In DNA, the CDR3 is TGTGCCAGCCGTCGGGGGTGGAATCAGCCCCAGCATTTT.